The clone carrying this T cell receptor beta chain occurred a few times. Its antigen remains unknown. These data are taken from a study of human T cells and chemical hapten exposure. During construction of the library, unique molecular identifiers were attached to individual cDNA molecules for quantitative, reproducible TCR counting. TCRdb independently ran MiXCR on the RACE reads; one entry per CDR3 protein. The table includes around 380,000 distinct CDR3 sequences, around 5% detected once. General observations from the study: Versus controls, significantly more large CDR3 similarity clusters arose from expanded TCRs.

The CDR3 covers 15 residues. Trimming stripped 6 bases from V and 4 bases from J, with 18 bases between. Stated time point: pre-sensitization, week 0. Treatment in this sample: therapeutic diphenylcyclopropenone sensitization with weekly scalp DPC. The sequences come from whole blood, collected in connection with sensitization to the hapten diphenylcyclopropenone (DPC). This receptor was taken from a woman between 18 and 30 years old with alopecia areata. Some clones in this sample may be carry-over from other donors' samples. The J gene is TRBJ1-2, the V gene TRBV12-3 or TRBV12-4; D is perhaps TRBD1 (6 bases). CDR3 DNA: TGTGCCAGCAGACATTCGCCAGGGGAGAGCTATGGCTACACCTTC. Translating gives CASRHSPGESYGYTF.